These T cell receptor beta chains were read from a single sample in a study of blood T cell repertoires in COVID-19. Clones were sequenced by immunoSEQ multiplex PCR, and TCRdb holds only the in-frame ones, with some missing. The sample holds 57,000 or so clones, 60% to 85% seen once. The sequenced sample was peripheral blood. The receptor set was obtained from a man in his forties or fifties with active or convalescent COVID-19. CDR3s include the opening cysteine and the closing phenylalanine or tryptophan. A D gene is named only where the DNA matches it firmly. Clone size, where shown, is once, few, many, or a class for clones that have expanded.

>TRBV5-1|TRBD2|TRBJ2-5|.
TGCGCCAGCAGCTTGGGGACTAGCGGGGAAGAGACCCAGTACTTC
CASSLGTSGEETQYF
>TRBV6-2/TRBV6-3|.|TRBJ1-3|.
TGTGCCAGCAGTTACTTACGGGAAGGAAACACCATATATTTT
CASSYLREGNTIYF
>TRBV2|TRBD2|TRBJ2-7|.
TGTGCCTTCACTAGCGGGAGCGCCGCTAGCTCCTACGAGCAGTACTTC
CAFTSGSAASSYEQYF
>TRBV12-5|.|TRBJ1-1|.
TGTGCTAGTGGTTTAAGGGGCAACACTGAAGCTTTCTTT
CASGLRGNTEAFF
>TRBV5-6|.|TRBJ1-1|.
TGTGCCAGCAGCTTGGGCTCGGTGAACACTGAAGCTTTCTTT
CASSLGSVNTEAFF
>TRBV27|TRBD2|TRBJ2-1|many
TGTGCCAGCAGTTCCGGTCGACTAGCGGGAGGCAATGAGCAGTTCTTC
CASSSGRLAGGNEQFF
>TRBV7-9|TRBD2|TRBJ2-7|.
TGTGCCAGCACCCCTGAATTAGCGGGAAGGTACGAGCAGTACTTC
CASTPELAGRYEQYF
>TRBV2|TRBD2|TRBJ2-3|.
TGTGCCAGCAGTGAGCTAGCGGGAGGCACAGATACGCAGTATTTT
CASSELAGGTDTQYF
>TRBV7-3|.|TRBJ2-1|.
TGTGCCAGCAGTGCGAAGAGAAGCGCCGACCGGAATGAGCAGTTCTTC
CASSAKRSADRNEQFF
>TRBV30|TRBD2|TRBJ2-1|.
TGTGCCTGGAGTGCCTCTAGCGGTTACAATGAGCAGTTCTTC
CAWSASSGYNEQFF
>TRBV19|.|TRBJ2-1|.
TGTGCCAGTAGTATATCGGGAATCTCCTACAATGAGCAGTTCTTC
CASSISGISYNEQFF
>TRBV7-9|TRBD1|TRBJ2-7|.
TGTGCCAGCAGCTTAGATGTCGGACAGGGCGTCAACGAGCAGTACTTC
CASSLDVGQGVNEQYF
>TRBV7-9|.|TRBJ1-1|.
TGTGCCAGCAACACATGGGGAGAGTCTGGCCCTGAAGCTTTCTTT
CASNTWGESGPEAFF
>TRBV7-8|TRBD1|TRBJ1-5|once
TGTGCCAGCAGCTTGGGCCAGGGGGTTCAGCCCCAGCATTTT
CASSLGQGVQPQHF
>TRBV7-9|.|TRBJ1-5|few
TGTGCCAGCAGCCCGACTGGGGGGGGCCTCAATCAGCCCCAGCATTTT
CASSPTGGGLNQPQHF
>TRBV18|TRBD2|TRBJ2-1|.
TGTGCCAGCTCACCTAGAGCGGGAGGGGGCTCATACAATGAGCAGTTCTTC
CASSPRAGGGSYNEQFF
>TRBV12-5|TRBD1|TRBJ2-5|.
TGTGCTAGTGGTAGGCTCTCCCAGTACCTCCGGGACAGGGGGGAGACCCAGTACTTC
CASGRLSQYLRDRGETQYF
>TRBV5-6|TRBD2|TRBJ2-5|.
TGTGCCAGCAGCAGGCGGACTAGCGGGAGACCGGAAGCGACCCAGTACTTC
CASSRRTSGRPEATQYF
>TRBV5-1|TRBD1|TRBJ1-1|.
TGCGCCAGCAGCTCCCAGGGGGCAAACACTGAAGCTTTCTTT
CASSSQGANTEAFF
>TRBV6-6|TRBD2|TRBJ2-7|.
TGTGCCAGCAGTTTCGGACTAGCTTACGAGCAGTACTTC
CASSFGLAYEQYF
>TRBV5-6|.|TRBJ2-3|.
TGTGCCAGCAGCTTGGACTACACAGATACGCAGTATTTT
CASSLDYTDTQYF
>TRBV19|.|TRBJ1-1|.
TGTGCCAGTATAAACAGGGTTAACACTGAAGCTTTCTTT
CASINRVNTEAFF
>TRBV15|.|TRBJ2-2|.
TGTGCCACCCTAAGAGGGCCCTCGAACACCGGGGAGCTGTTTTTT
CATLRGPSNTGELFF
>TRBV7-9|.|TRBJ1-1|.
TGTGCCAGCAGCTTTAGGAACACTGAAGCTTTCTTT
CASSFRNTEAFF